This T cell receptor (beta chain) was sequenced during a study of OX40 agonist ivuxolimab in advanced cancers. V gave up 3 bases and J gave up 2 bases, with 11 bases separating them. The CDR3 has 14 amino acids. Germline V gene data show CDR1 as MNHNS and CDR2 as SASEGT. Sequenced by immunoSEQ multiplex PCR; TCRdb stores in-frame clones only, minus some. The sample includes about 58,000 clones, roughly 80% of them seen just once. Sequenced material: CD4+ or CD8+ T cells sorted from blood, taken in a trial of the OX40 agonist ivuxolimab. The genes are TRBV6-1 and TRBJ2-7; no definite D call. The receptor was derived from an adult with an advanced solid tumor such as melanoma, head and neck, liver or kidney cancer. The CDR3 loop reads CASSERPGAYEQYV. The CDR3 bases are TGTGCCAGCAGTGAGCGGCCAGGAGCCTACGAGCAGTACGTC.